Following are 16 T cell receptor beta chains from one sample sequenced in a study of cytomegalovirus exposure and HLA in healthy donors. The PCR used 60 Vbeta and 13 Jbeta primers. Clones were read by immunoSEQ multiplex PCR, and TCRdb kept only the in-frame ones, dropping some. Its clone listing holds around 140,000 clones. The specimen was PBMCs. The receptors originated from a male donor in good health and CMV-seronegative.

This chain joins TRBV2 and TRBJ1-4; 9 bases are a match to TRBD1. Germline CDR1 is SNHLY and CDR2 is FYNNEI. The CDR3 contains 16 residues. V was pared by 4 bases and J by 7 bases, with 10 bases of the junction left unmatched. The CDR3 DNA reads as TGTGCCAGCAGTGGGGGAACAGGGGGCCTCGGTGAAAAACTGTTTTTT. Translated, it gives CASSGGTGGLGEKLFF.

The chain has TRBV2 and TRBJ1-2; the match to TRBD1 covers 10 bases. Germline values: CDR1 SNHLY, CDR2 FYNNEI. CDR3 length: 12 residues. J was trimmed by 8 bases and V by 6 bases; bases with no gene match: 3. The CDR3: CASRDRGIGYTF. The CDR3 DNA reads as TGTGCCAGCAGGGACAGGGGGATCGGCTACACCTTC.

J is TRBJ1-1 and V is TRBV19; possible D gene TRBD1, 6 bases. V lost 3 bases and J lost 1, with 12 bases in between. Germline-derived CDR1 and CDR2 are LNHDA and SQIVND (reference sequence). This CDR3 has 15 residues. The CDR3 DNA follows: TGTGCCAGTAGTATCTTGTTAGGGGGGAACACTGAAGCTTTCTTT. This encodes CASSILLGGNTEAFF.

The V and J genes are TRBV29-1 and TRBJ1-1, with TRBD1 identical over 7 bases. Trimming cost V 6 bases and J 10 bases; bases outside gene matches: 5. The CDR3 has 10 amino acids. CDR1 SQVTM and CDR2 ANQGSEA come from the germline V gene. The CDR3 protein is CSVSDRVAFF. The CDR3 nucleotides are TGCAGCGTCTCCGACAGGGTAGCTTTCTTT. Filled out from reference TRBV29-1 and TRBJ1-1, the complete variable domain reads SAVISQKPSRDICQRGTSLTIQCQVDSQVTMMFWYRQQPGQSLTLIATANQGSEATYESGFVIDKFPISRPNLTFSTLTVSNMSPEDSSIYLCSVSDRVAFFGQGTRLTVV.

V is TRBV4-2 and J is TRBJ1-5; D might be TRBD1 (6 bases). The ends were cut back, 0 bases at V and 6 bases at J, with 12 bases in the middle. This CDR3 has 15 residues. Germline-derived CDR1 and CDR2 are LGHNA and YNFKEQ. CDR3 loop: CASSQESGGPQPQHF. The DNA for the CDR3 is TGTGCCAGCAGCCAAGAGTCGGGGGGCCCTCAGCCCCAGCATTTT.

The chain recombines TRBV6-5 with TRBJ1-2; 8 nucleotides match TRBD1. Trimming took 7 bases from V and 4 from J; bases not matched to a gene: 11. The CDR3 spans 15 residues. In germline, CDR1 is MNHEY, CDR2 SVGAGI. The CDR3: CASNARRTGSYGYTF. DNA for the CDR3: TGTGCCAGCAATGCCCGGAGGACAGGGAGCTATGGCTACACCTTC.

This chain links TRBV4-2 with TRBJ2-2; perhaps TRBD2 as D (5 bases). Deletions cut 1 base from V and 7 bases from J, with 19 bases between. The CDR3 totals 17 residues. CDR1 and CDR2 (germline): LGHNA, YNFKEQ. DNA of the CDR3: TGTGCCAGCAGCCAAGTAGGAGAGGGAAGGTCTGGCGGGGAGCTGTTTTTT. As protein: CASSQVGEGRSGGELFF.

The chain links TRBV9 to TRBJ1-1; 7 positions match TRBD1. J was trimmed by 2 bases and V by 4 bases; bases with no gene match: 2. The germline V gene encodes CDR1 SGDLS and CDR2 YYNGEE. The CDR3 covers 13 residues. CDR3 nucleotide sequence: TGTGCCAGCAGCAACAGGGGCAACACTGAAGCTTTCTTT. Translation: CASSNRGNTEAFF.

The chain couples TRBV5-6 to TRBJ2-5, with D perhaps TRBD1 (6 bases). The CDR3 consists of 15 residues. Germline assignment: CDR1 SGHDT and CDR2 YYEEEE. With 0 bases removed from V and 5 bases from J, the gap between germline ends came to 14 bases. CDR3 nucleotides: TGTGCCAGCAGCTTGGGTGGGGGCGGACCGGAGACCCAGTACTTC. This sequence encodes CASSLGGGGPETQYF.

The rearrangement links TRBV6-5 to TRBJ2-7; D may be TRBD2 (5 bases). V shed 2 bases and J shed 6 bases, with 17 bases lying between them. This CDR3 spans 15 amino acids. Germline-derived CDR1 and CDR2 are MNHEY and SVGAGI. Here the CDR3 reads CASSYGPSGMGEQYF. The CDR3 bases are TGTGCCAGCAGTTACGGCCCTTCGGGGATGGGCGAGCAGTACTTC.

This chain joins TRBV6-1 and TRBJ2-7, with D perhaps matching TRBD2 (5 bases). The CDR3 is made up of 13 amino acids. Germline V CDR1 and CDR2: MNHNS, SASEGT. V was clipped by 4 bases and J by 0 bases, with 7 bases between them. The CDR3 region is CASSGTYSYEQYF. The DNA of the CDR3 is TGTGCCAGCAGTGGGACTTACTCCTACGAGCAGTACTTC.

The V and J genes are TRBV19 and TRBJ1-5; D perhaps matches TRBD1 (6 bases). V dropped 1 base and J dropped 0 bases, with 7 bases sitting between them. The CDR3 sequence is 15 residues long. Germline V gene sequence: CDR1 LNHDA, CDR2 SQIVND (reference sequence). DNA for the CDR3: TGTGCCAGTAGTATAGGGACAGATAGCAATCAGCCCCAGCATTTT. Translation: CASSIGTDSNQPQHF.

The chain employs TRBV5-1 and TRBJ2-7, with 7 bases lining up with TRBD1. The V gene's germline CDR1 is SGHRS and CDR2 YFSETQ. V was clipped by 2 bases and J by 6 bases; unmatched bases: 11. The CDR3 is 15 amino acids. Written as DNA, the CDR3 is TGCGCCAGCAGCTTACGGACAGGCGAAGGGGGCGAGCAGTACTTC. Translated, it gives CASSLRTGEGGEQYF.

The V call is TRBV5-4, the J call TRBJ1-6; tentatively, D is TRBD1 (6 bases). Trimming pared 2 bases from V and 7 bases from J, leaving 10 bases between. The CDR3 runs 14 residues. Germline CDR1 is SGHNT and CDR2 is YYREEE (reference sequence). The DNA for the CDR3 is TGTGCCAGCAGCTTCTGGCAGGGGAATTCACCCCTCCACTTT. Amino acid sequence: CASSFWQGNSPLHF. Full variable domain (missing parts from reference TRBV5-4 and TRBJ1-6): ETGVTQSPTHLIKTRGQQVTLRCSSQSGHNTVSWYQQALGQGPQFIFQYYREEENGRGNFPPRFSGLQFPNYSSELNVNALELDDSALYLCASSFWQGNSPLHFGNGTRLTVT.

This chain joins TRBV7-3 and TRBJ2-7, with 10 bases fitting TRBD1. The CDR3 extends over 15 amino acids. Trimming took 0 bases from V and 2 from J; bases not matched to a gene: 1. Germline CDR1 is SGHTA and CDR2 is FQGTGA. This CDR3 reads CASSLTGTGAYEQYF. The CDR3 DNA reads as TGTGCCAGCAGCTTAACGGGGACAGGGGCCTACGAGCAGTACTTC.

The chain is built from TRBV7-9 and TRBJ1-2; TRBD1 agrees at 7 bases. Germline V CDR1 and CDR2: SEHNR, FQNEAQ (reference sequence). J was trimmed by 6 bases and V by 0 bases; bases with no gene match: 7. This CDR3 is 15 amino acids long. This chain's CDR3 is CASSLAQTGYNGYTF. Here the CDR3 DNA reads TGTGCCAGCAGCTTAGCCCAGACAGGGTACAATGGCTACACCTTC.